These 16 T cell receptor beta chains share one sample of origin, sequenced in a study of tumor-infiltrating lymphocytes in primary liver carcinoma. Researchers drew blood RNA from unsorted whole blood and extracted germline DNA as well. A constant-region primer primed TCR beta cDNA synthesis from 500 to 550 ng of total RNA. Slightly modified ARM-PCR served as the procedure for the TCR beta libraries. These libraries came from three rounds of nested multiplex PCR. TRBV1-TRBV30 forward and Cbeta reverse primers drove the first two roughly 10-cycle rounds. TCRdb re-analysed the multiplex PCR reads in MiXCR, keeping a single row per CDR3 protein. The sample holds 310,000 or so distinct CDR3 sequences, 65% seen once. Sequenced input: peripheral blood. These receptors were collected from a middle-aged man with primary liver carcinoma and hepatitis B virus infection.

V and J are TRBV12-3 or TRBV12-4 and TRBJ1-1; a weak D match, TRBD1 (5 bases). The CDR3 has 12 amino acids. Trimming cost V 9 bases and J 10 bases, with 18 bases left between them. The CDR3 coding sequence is TGTGCCAGTAGTCGGGGGGTGCATGTAGCTTTCTTT. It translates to CASSRGVHVAFF.

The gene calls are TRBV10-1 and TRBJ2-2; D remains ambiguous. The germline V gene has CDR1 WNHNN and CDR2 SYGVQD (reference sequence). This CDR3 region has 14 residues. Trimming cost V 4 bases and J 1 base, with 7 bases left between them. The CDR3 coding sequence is TGCGCCAGCAGTGCGATAATGAACACCGGGGAGCTGTTTTTT. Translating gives CASSAIMNTGELFF.

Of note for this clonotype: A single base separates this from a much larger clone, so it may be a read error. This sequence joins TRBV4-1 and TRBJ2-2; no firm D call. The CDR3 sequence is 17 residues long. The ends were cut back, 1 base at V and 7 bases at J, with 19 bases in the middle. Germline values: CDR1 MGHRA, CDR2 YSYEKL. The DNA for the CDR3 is TGCGCCAGCAGCCAAGTTCCCTTAACTTCGCTGGTCGGGGAGCTGTTTTTT. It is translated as CASSQVPLTSLVGELFF.

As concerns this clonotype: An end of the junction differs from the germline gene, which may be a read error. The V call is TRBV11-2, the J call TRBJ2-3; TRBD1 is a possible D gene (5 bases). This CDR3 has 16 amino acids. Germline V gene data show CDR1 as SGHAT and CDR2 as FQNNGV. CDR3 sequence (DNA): TGTGCCAGCAGCGAAACTGGGGCGATTAGCACAGATACGCATTATTTT. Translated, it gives CASSETGAISTDTHYF.

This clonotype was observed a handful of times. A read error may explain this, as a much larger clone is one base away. The DNA for the CDR3 is TGCGCCAGCGGCTTGGGTAGCTACGGTGAGCAGTTCTTC. Translating it yields CASGLGSYGEQFF. V and J are TRBV5-1 and TRBJ2-1; no clear D gene. This CDR3 contains 13 residues. Germline V gene data show CDR1 as SGHRS and CDR2 as YFSETQ. The complete variable domain, with remaining parts taken from reference TRBV5-1 and TRBJ2-1, reads KAGVTQTPRYLIKTRGQQVTLSCSPISGHRSVSWYQQTPGQGLQFLFEYFSETQRNKGNFPGRFSGRQFSNSRSEMNVSTLELGDSALYLCASGLGSYGEQFFGPGTRLTVL.

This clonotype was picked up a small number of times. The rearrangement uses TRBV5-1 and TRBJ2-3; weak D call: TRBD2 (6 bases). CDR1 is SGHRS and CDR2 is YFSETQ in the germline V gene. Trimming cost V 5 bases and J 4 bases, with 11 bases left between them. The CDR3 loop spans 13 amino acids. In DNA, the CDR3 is TGCGCCAGCAGTGGGGGGATGGCAGATACGCAGTATTTT. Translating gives CASSGGMADTQYF.

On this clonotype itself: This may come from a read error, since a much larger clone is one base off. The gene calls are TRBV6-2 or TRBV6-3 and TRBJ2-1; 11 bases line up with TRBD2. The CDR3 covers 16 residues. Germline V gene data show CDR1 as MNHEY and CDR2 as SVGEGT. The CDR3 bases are TGTGCCAGCACCACCAGGAGGACTAGCGGGTACAATGAGCAGTCCTTC. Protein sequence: CASTTRRTSGYNEQSF.

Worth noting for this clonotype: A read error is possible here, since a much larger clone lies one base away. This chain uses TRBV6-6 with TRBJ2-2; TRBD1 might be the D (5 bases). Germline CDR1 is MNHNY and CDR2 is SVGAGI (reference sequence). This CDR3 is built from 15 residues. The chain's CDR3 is CASCYLDTNTGELFF. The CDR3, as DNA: TGTGCCAGCTGTTATCTGGACACCAACACCGGGGAGCTGTTTTTT.

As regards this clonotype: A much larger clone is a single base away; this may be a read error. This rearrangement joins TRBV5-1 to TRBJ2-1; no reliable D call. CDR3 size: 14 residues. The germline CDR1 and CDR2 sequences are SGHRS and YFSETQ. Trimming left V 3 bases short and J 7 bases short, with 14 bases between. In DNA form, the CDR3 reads TGCGCCAGCAGCTGGACCTTGGCGCAGAATGAGCAGTTCTTC. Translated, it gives CASSWTLAQNEQFF. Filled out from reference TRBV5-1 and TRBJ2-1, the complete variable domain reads KAGVTQTPRYLIKTRGQQVTLSCSPISGHRSVSWYQQTPGQGLQFLFEYFSETQRNKGNFPGRFSGRQFSNSRSEMNVSTLELGDSALYLCASSWTLAQNEQFFGPGTRLTVL.

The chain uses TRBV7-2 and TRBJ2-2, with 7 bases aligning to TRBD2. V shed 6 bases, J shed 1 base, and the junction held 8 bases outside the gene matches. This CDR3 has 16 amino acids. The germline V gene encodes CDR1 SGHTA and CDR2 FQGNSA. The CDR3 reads CASRQPGLRNTGELFF. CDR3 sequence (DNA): TGTGCCAGCAGACAGCCGGGACTAAGGAACACCGGGGAGCTGTTTTTT.

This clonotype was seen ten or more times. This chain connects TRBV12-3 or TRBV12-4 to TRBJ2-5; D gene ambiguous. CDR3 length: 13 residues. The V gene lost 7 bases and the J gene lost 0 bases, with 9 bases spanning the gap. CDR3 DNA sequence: TGTGCCAGCACCGTGAACGACCAAGAGACCCAGTACTTC. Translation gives CASTVNDQETQYF.

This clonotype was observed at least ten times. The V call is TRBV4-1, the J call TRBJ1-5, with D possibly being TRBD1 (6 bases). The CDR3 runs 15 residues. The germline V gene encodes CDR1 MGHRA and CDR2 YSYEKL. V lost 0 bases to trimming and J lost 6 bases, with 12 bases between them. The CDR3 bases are TGCGCCAGCAGCCAAGATGGAGGGGGAGGTCAGCCCCAGCATTTT. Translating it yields CASSQDGGGGQPQHF.

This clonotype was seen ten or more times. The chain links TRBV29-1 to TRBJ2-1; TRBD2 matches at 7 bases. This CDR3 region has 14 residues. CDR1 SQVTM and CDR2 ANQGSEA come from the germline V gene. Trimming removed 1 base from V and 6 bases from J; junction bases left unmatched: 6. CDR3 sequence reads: CSVEGGEGFNEQFF. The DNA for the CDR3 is TGCAGCGTTGAAGGGGGGGAGGGTTTCAATGAGCAGTTCTTC.

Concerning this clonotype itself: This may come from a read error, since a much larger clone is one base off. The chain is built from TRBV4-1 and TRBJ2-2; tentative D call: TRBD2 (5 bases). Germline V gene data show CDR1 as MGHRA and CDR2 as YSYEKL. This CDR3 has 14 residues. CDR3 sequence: CASSRTDNTGKLFF. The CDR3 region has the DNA TGCGCCAGCAGCCGGACTGACAACACCGGGAAGCTGTTTTTT.

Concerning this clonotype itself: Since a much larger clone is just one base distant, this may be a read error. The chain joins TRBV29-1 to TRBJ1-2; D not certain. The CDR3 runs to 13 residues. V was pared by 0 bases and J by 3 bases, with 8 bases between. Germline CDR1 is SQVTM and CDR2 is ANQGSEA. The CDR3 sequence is CSVEDGHDYGYTF. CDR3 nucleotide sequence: TGCAGCGTTGAAGATGGGCACGACTATGGCTACACCTTC.

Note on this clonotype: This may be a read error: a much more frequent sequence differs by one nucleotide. CDR3 region: CSVASPGPQNHYEQYF. The CDR3 bases are TGCAGCGTTGCCTCCCCCGGGCCCCAAAATCACTACGAGCAGTACTTC. V usage is TRBV29-1 and J usage is TRBJ2-7; D gene uncertain. Germline loops: CDR1 SQVTM, CDR2 ANQGSEA. This CDR3 is built from 16 residues. The ends were cut back, 4 bases at V and 3 bases at J, with 22 bases in the middle.